The next 14 T cell receptor beta chains were all read from a single sample in a study of a mutant IDH1 vaccine in newly diagnosed glioma. Clones were sequenced by immunoSEQ multiplex PCR, and TCRdb holds only the in-frame ones, with some missing. The table has some 36,000 clones, roughly 79% seen once; the top ten hold 12%. Which antigens these TCRs recognize remains unknown. As to time point: week 5, during vaccination. It was 300 ug of mutant IDH1 20-mer peptide that made up each vaccine dose, given with topical imiquimod. The sequences come from PBMCs, collected from a glioma patient whose treatment included an IDH1 peptide vaccine. Every receptor here comes from a man in his fifties or sixties with glioma.

This clone showed up just a few times. The J gene is TRBJ2-1, the V gene TRBV15; no clear D. V was pared by 1 base and J by 4 bases, with 2 bases between. This CDR3 is 12 amino acids long. The germline V gene encodes CDR1 LNHNV and CDR2 YYDKDF (reference sequence). Written as DNA, the CDR3 is TGTGCCACCAGCAGAGGGTACAATGAGCAGTTCTTC. Protein sequence: CATSRGYNEQFF.

The gene calls are TRBV21-1 and TRBJ2-3. TRBV21-1 is classified as a pseudogene. The CDR3 covers 12 residues. The CDR3 sequence is CANSRKQDTQYF. CDR3 DNA sequence: TGTGCCAACTCAAGAAAGCAGGATACGCAGTATTTT.

This clone was observed a single time. The chain is built from TRBV11-1 and TRBJ2-3; a possible D gene is TRBD1 (6 bases). CDR1 is SGHAT, CDR2 FQDESV, per germline (reference sequence). The CDR3 totals 15 residues. With 7 bases removed from V and 2 bases from J, the gap between germline ends came to 16 bases. The CDR3 loop reads CASTVFPGATDTQYF. The DNA for the CDR3 is TGTGCCAGCACCGTATTTCCAGGGGCCACAGATACGCAGTATTTT.

This clone turned up a few times. The chain recombines TRBV7-9 with TRBJ1-1; tentatively, D is TRBD1 (6 bases). There are 12 residues in the CDR3. Trimming left V 8 bases short and J 9 bases short, with 16 bases between. The germline gives CDR1 SEHNR, CDR2 FQNEAQ (reference sequence). The chain's CDR3 is CASGRLQGQAFF. The CDR3 nucleotides read TGTGCCAGCGGTCGTCTACAGGGACAAGCTTTCTTT. The whole variable domain, filled in from reference TRBV7-9 and TRBJ1-1, reads DTGVSQNPRHKITKRGQNVTFRCDPISEHNRLYWYRQTLGQGPEFLTYFQNEAQLEKSRLLSDRFSAERPKGSFSTLEIQRTEQGDSAMYLCASGRLQGQAFFGQGTRLTVV.

The J gene is TRBJ2-1, the V gene TRBV13; perhaps TRBD2 as D (6 bases). Trimming left V 1 base short and J 9 bases short, with 19 bases between. The CDR3 spans 16 residues. CDR1 is PRHDT, CDR2 FYEKMQ, per germline (reference sequence). CDR3 loop: CASSLVHSGLLVEQFF. In DNA form, the CDR3 reads TGTGCCAGCAGCTTAGTGCATAGCGGTCTACTTGTTGAGCAGTTCTTC.

This chain uses TRBV6-5 with TRBJ2-7; possibly TRBD2 for D (6 bases). V lost 1 base and J 1 base, leaving 11 bases between the germline ends. Germline CDR1 reads MNHEY; CDR2 reads SVGAGI. CDR3 length: 15 residues. CDR3 nucleotides: TGTGCCAGCAGTTACTGGGGGGACGGTTCCTACGAGCAGTACTTC. This encodes CASSYWGDGSYEQYF.

J is TRBJ2-2 and V is TRBV2; D gene ambiguous. V was cut by 3 bases and J by 1 base, with 9 bases left in between. The CDR3 is 15 residues long. Germline assignment: CDR1 SNHLY and CDR2 FYNNEI. The CDR3 sequence is CASSELTVNTGELFF. The CDR3 region has the DNA TGTGCCAGCAGTGAGTTGACGGTGAACACCGGGGAGCTGTTTTTT.

This chain connects TRBV7-9 to TRBJ2-3, with unresolved D. Germline V gives CDR1 SEHNR, CDR2 FQNEAQ (reference sequence). Trimming cost V 1 base and J 6 bases, with 5 bases left between them. This CDR3 comprises 12 residues. The CDR3 loop reads CASSLVGDTQYF. The CDR3, as DNA: TGTGCCAGCAGCTTAGTTGGGGATACGCAGTATTTT.

V usage is TRBV29-1 and J usage is TRBJ1-1; the match to TRBD1 covers 7 bases. After removal of 4 bases from V and 3 bases from J, the junction contained 8 bases not matched to a gene. This CDR3 has 14 amino acids. The V gene's germline CDR1 is SQVTM and CDR2 ANQGSEA. CDR3 coding DNA: TGCAGCGTTGGAACGGGGACAGCTCACACTGAAGCTTTCTTT. It specifies CSVGTGTAHTEAFF.

V is TRBV4-2 and J is TRBJ2-7; 10 bases map to TRBD2. Looked up from germline, CDR1 is LGHNA and CDR2 is YNFKEQ. J lost 2 bases, V lost 0 bases, and 16 bases had no gene match. The length of the CDR3 is 20 residues. CDR3 amino acids: CASSQDSLAGVGAQPYEQYF. The CDR3 DNA is TGTGCCAGCAGCCAAGATAGTCTAGCGGGAGTGGGGGCTCAACCCTACGAGCAGTACTTC.

This clone was seen once. The chain joins TRBV15 to TRBJ2-2, with D unresolved. The CDR3 covers 15 residues. V gave up 0 bases and J gave up 4 bases, with 9 bases separating them. Germline V gives CDR1 LNHNV, CDR2 YYDKDF (reference sequence). The CDR3 DNA reads TGTGCCACCAGCAGAGATTCCTTTTTCACCGGGGAGCTGTTTTTT. Translating it yields CATSRDSFFTGELFF.

The chain couples TRBV7-2 to TRBJ1-6, with TRBD1 matching 9 bases. Unmatched junction bases numbered 4, after V lost 1 base and J lost 9 bases. This CDR3 has 15 residues. Germline CDR1 is SGHTA and CDR2 is FQGNSA. Here the CDR3 reads CASSLGVTGGSPLHF. CDR3 in DNA: TGTGCCAGCAGCTTAGGTGTGACAGGGGGTTCACCCCTCCACTTT.

The chain links TRBV7-9 to TRBJ1-1, with TRBD1 matching 7 bases. In germline, CDR1 is SEHNR, CDR2 FQNEAQ (reference sequence). After removal of 5 bases from V and 5 bases from J, the junction contained 5 bases not matched to a gene. The CDR3 is 13 amino acids. CDR3 in amino acids: CASSPPGGTEAFF. CDR3 coding DNA: TGTGCCAGCAGCCCACCAGGGGGGACTGAAGCTTTCTTT.

The chain uses TRBV2 and TRBJ1-4; the match to TRBD1 covers 8 bases. The CDR3 consists of 14 residues. V lost 5 bases, J lost 7 bases, and 6 bases stayed unmatched. Germline lookup yields CDR1 SNHLY and CDR2 FYNNEI. The CDR3 spells CASSKTGDFEKLFF. The CDR3 DNA sequence: TGTGCCAGCAGTAAGACAGGGGACTTTGAAAAACTGTTTTTT.